This entry lists 26 T cell receptor beta chains sequenced from one sample in a study of blood T cells in healthy people across ages. Using a J-beta primer mix together with a sample-barcoded 5' primer, a second PCR was run for about 6 to 12 cycles. TCRdb re-called the 5' RACE reads with MiXCR, one entry per CDR3 protein. The table lists about 1 million distinct CDR3 sequences, approximately 25% of them singletons, with about 0.69% in the top ten. The data were also submitted as part of a second study, on T cells of mothers and their children.

Sequencing used blood. These receptors all come from a girl aged 2-15 years in good health.

There are a few counts of this clonotype. CDR3 sequence: CASSQDPQGVVETQYF. The CDR3 DNA sequence: TGCGCCAGCAGCCAAGATCCGCAGGGTGTAGTTGAGACCCAGTACTTC. The chain couples TRBV4-3 to TRBJ2-5; TRBD1 might be the D (5 bases). Germline values: CDR1 LGHNA, CDR2 YSLEER. The V and J ends lost 0 bases and 5 bases respectively, with 16 bases between them. This CDR3 has 16 residues.

CDR3 coding DNA: TGCAGCGCAACTACAAGATGGACCGGGGAGCTGTTTTTT. Translating it yields CSATTRWTGELFF. The J gene is TRBJ2-2, the V gene TRBV20-1, with D unclear. CDR3 length: 13 residues. Germline loops: CDR1 DFQATT, CDR2 SNEGSKA (reference sequence).

V usage is TRBV7-9 and J usage is TRBJ2-3, with 7 bases that match TRBD1. V trimming: 5 bases; J trimming: 1 base; junction bases outside the gene matches: 6. Germline V gene data show CDR1 as SEHNR and CDR2 as FQNEAQ (reference sequence). The CDR3 sequence is 15 residues long. CDR3 coding DNA: TGTGCCAGCAGCCAAGATACAGGGGGCACAGATACGCAGTATTTT. Translation: CASSQDTGGTDTQYF.

This clonotype was counted a few times. The chain uses TRBV29-1 and TRBJ2-5, with 9 bases identical to TRBD1. Per the germline V gene, CDR1 is SQVTM and CDR2 is ANQGSEA. The CDR3 consists of 13 residues. Unmatched junction bases numbered 6, after V lost 6 bases and J lost 4 bases. CDR3 sequence (DNA): TGCAGCGTGACCCCGACAGGGGGAGAGACCCAGTACTTC. Translation gives CSVTPTGGETQYF.

This chain joins TRBV27 and TRBJ2-3, with D hard to call. The J call may be incorrect, as the DNA end agrees better with TRBJ1-5. The CDR3 extends over 14 amino acids. Per the germline V gene, CDR1 is MNHEY and CDR2 is SMNVEV (reference sequence). The CDR3 DNA reads as TGTGCCAGCAGTTGGGTTAGCGGAATAGATACGCAGCATTTT. Amino acids: CASSWVSGIDTQHF.

This clonotype was counted only a few times. The chain joins TRBV20-1 to TRBJ2-7, with a tentative D call TRBD1 (5 bases). The DNA matches TRBJ2-1 better at its end, which makes the J call doubtful. The CDR3 loop spans 12 amino acids. Germline V lookup: CDR1 DFQATT, CDR2 SNEGSKA (reference sequence). The CDR3 sequence: CSAREAAQGQFF. The CDR3 nucleotides are TGCAGTGCTAGAGAGGCAGCTCAGGGGCAGTTCTTC.

The CDR3: CSVVPGGTITGYF. The CDR3 DNA sequence: TGCAGCGTTGTCCCAGGGGGCACTATAACGGGGTACTTC. The genes are TRBV29-1 and TRBJ2-5; TRBD1 matches 8 bases. Per the germline V gene, CDR1 is SQVTM and CDR2 is ANQGSEA. The CDR3 contains 13 residues. After removal of 4 bases from V and 13 bases from J, the junction contained 14 bases not matched to a gene.

The V gene is TRBV4-3, the J gene TRBJ2-3; D may be TRBD2 (5 bases). From germline, CDR1 is LGHNA and CDR2 YSLEER. The CDR3 is 14 amino acids. Between the trimmed V and J ends, which lost 4 bases and 2 bases, there was a span of 10 bases. As DNA, the CDR3 is TGCGCCAGCAGCCCCGGGGTAACCACAGATACGCAGTATTTT. Its protein product is CASSPGVTTDTQYF.

V is TRBV5-4 and J is TRBJ2-3; no clear D gene. The V end lost 6 bases, the J end lost 2 bases, and 13 bases lay between the germline ends. CDR1 SGHNT and CDR2 YYREEE come from the germline V gene (reference sequence). The length of the CDR3 is 14 residues. The CDR3 region has the DNA TGTGCCAGCACCCCTGGCCCGCCCACAGATACGCAGTATTTT. Translated, it gives CASTPGPPTDTQYF.

This sequence joins TRBV20-1 and TRBJ1-2; D uncertain. Germline V gene lookup returns CDR1 DFQATT and CDR2 SNEGSKA (reference sequence). Trimming stripped 5 bases from V and 3 bases from J, with 1 base between. The CDR3 sequence is 9 residues long. The CDR3 sequence is CSADYGYTF. In DNA, the CDR3 is TGCAGTGCTGACTATGGCTACACCTTC.

In the case of this clonotype: A read error is possible here, since a much larger clone lies one base away. V is TRBV5-1 and J is TRBJ2-1; 10 nucleotides agree with TRBD2. The germline gives CDR1 SGHRS, CDR2 YFSETQ. The CDR3 covers 15 residues. This CDR3 reads CASSTTSGPANERFF. CDR3 in DNA: TGCGCCAGCAGCACGACTAGCGGGCCTGCAAATGAGCGGTTCTTC.

The chain recombines TRBV4-3 with TRBJ1-2; TRBD1 matches at 12 bases. Germline assignment: CDR1 LGHNA and CDR2 YSLEER. The CDR3 runs 18 residues. V lost 2 bases and J lost 4; bases outside the gene matches: 11. CDR3: CASSQRAGTGGNFYGYTF. CDR3 DNA sequence: TGCGCCAGCAGCCAAAGGGCCGGGACAGGGGGCAATTTCTATGGCTACACCTTC.

A few counts support this clonotype. CDR3 DNA sequence: TGTGCCATCAGTGTGGAAGGATCGTACAATGAGCAGTTCTTC. Translating gives CAISVEGSYNEQFF. The genes are TRBV10-3 and TRBJ2-1; D gene unclear. The CDR3 has 14 residues. CDR1 ENHRY and CDR2 SYGVKD come from the germline V gene. V gave up 4 bases and J gave up 4 bases, with 11 bases separating them.

This clonotype was seen a few times. The chain has TRBV29-1 and TRBJ1-2, with TRBD1 as a possible D gene (5 bases). The germline gives CDR1 SQVTM, CDR2 ANQGSEA. The CDR3 has 12 residues. V lost 2 bases and J 5 bases, leaving 9 bases between the germline ends. The CDR3, as DNA: TGCAGCGTTGAACGACAGCTTTATGGCTACACCTTC. Protein product: CSVERQLYGYTF.

This clonotype was recorded a few times. The chain is built from TRBV29-1 and TRBJ2-5; D gene ambiguous. Germline CDR1 is SQVTM and CDR2 is ANQGSEA. The CDR3 is 10 amino acids. V gave up 5 bases and J gave up 5 bases, with 6 bases separating them. CDR3 region: CSVQFETQYF. In DNA form, the CDR3 reads TGCAGCGTTCAATTTGAGACCCAGTACTTC.

This chain links TRBV6-1 with TRBJ2-4, with 7 nucleotides matching TRBD1. This CDR3 has 18 amino acids. Germline trimming cut 7 bases from V and 1 base from J; bases unmatched to any gene: 16. Germline-derived CDR1 and CDR2 are MNHNS and SASEGT. The CDR3, as DNA: TGTGCCAGCACCCGAAGACCGGACAGGATTTCGGCCAAAAACATTCAGTACTTC. Amino acid sequence: CASTRRPDRISAKNIQYF.

This clonotype was recorded a few times. V is TRBV3-1 and J is TRBJ1-4; weak D call: TRBD1 (5 bases). Germline V gene data show CDR1 as LGHDT and CDR2 as YNNKEL (reference sequence). This CDR3 is built from 15 residues. V gave up 3 bases and J gave up 6 bases, with 14 bases separating them. CDR3 in DNA: TGTGCCAGCAGCCACCCCTACGGGGGGGATGAAAAACTGTTTTTT. Translating it yields CASSHPYGGDEKLFF.

The chain has TRBV10-3 and TRBJ1-1; D not resolved. Germline CDR1 and CDR2: ENHRY and SYGVKD. The CDR3 totals 13 residues. Trimming stripped 2 bases from V and 1 base from J, with 5 bases between. The chain's CDR3 is CAISEVSNTEAFF. For the CDR3, the DNA is TGTGCCATCAGTGAGGTCTCGAACACTGAAGCTTTCTTT.

The V call is TRBV9, the J call TRBJ2-4; D unclear. This CDR3 has 18 amino acids. The V and J ends lost 4 bases and 0 bases respectively, with 20 bases between them. Looked up from germline, CDR1 is SGDLS and CDR2 is YYNGEE. This chain's CDR3 is CASSPSNGVALAKNIQYF. The CDR3 nucleotides are TGTGCCAGCAGCCCCAGTAACGGAGTTGCATTAGCCAAAAACATTCAGTACTTC. The whole variable domain, remainder taken from reference TRBV9 and TRBJ2-4, is DSGVTQTPKHLITATGQRVTLRCSPRSGDLSVYWYQQSLDQGLQFLIQYYNGEERAKGNILERFSAQQFPDLHSELNLSSLELGDSALYFCASSPSNGVALAKNIQYFGAGTRLSVL.

In this sample, this clonotype turned up a few times. The junction differs from germline at one of its ends, possibly a read error. V gene TRBV7-9 combines with J gene TRBJ1-1, with D unresolved. The CDR3 contains 13 residues. Germline CDR1 and CDR2: SEHNR and FQNEAQ (reference sequence). CDR3 protein: CASNPSPGAEALF. For the CDR3, the DNA is TGTGCCAGCAACCCTTCCCCGGGAGCTGAAGCTCTCTTT.

The J gene is TRBJ2-1, the V gene TRBV7-2; no clear D. Between the trimmed V and J ends, which lost 2 bases and 9 bases, there was a span of 17 bases. The germline gives CDR1 SGHTA, CDR2 FQGNSA. This CDR3 is 15 amino acids long. The DNA of the CDR3 is TGTGCCAGCAGCTTATATAATATAGTAGAGCGTGAGCAGTTCTTC. It encodes CASSLYNIVEREQFF.

This clonotype was recorded a few times. The J gene is TRBJ2-3, the V gene TRBV20-1; 14 nucleotides line up with TRBD2. The J segment lost 6 bases and the V segment lost 5 bases, leaving 16 bases of the junction unmatched. The CDR3 runs 18 residues. The V gene's germline CDR1 is DFQATT and CDR2 SNEGSKA (reference sequence). The CDR3 here is CSALGLAGARRSTDTQYF. DNA of the CDR3: TGCAGTGCTCTGGGACTAGCGGGGGCCCGAAGAAGTACGGATACGCAGTATTTT.

This clonotype was seen a handful of times. V is TRBV7-3 and J is TRBJ2-5, with D unclear. The tail of the sequence fits TRBJ2-7 better, so the J call may be wrong. The CDR3 is made up of 14 amino acids. Germline CDR1 reads SGHTA; CDR2 reads FQGTGA. CDR3 protein: CASSSFTLYYEQYF. Here the CDR3 DNA reads TGTGCCAGCAGCTCGTTTACACTATACTACGAGCAGTACTTC.

The chain has TRBV29-1 and TRBJ2-5, with TRBD1 matching over 11 bases. The tail of the sequence fits TRBJ2-7 better, so the J call may be wrong. Germline lookup yields CDR1 SQVTM and CDR2 ANQGSEA. There are 13 residues in the CDR3. The CDR3 nucleotides are TGCAGCGTGGCCGGGACAGGGGGAGACGAGCAGTACTTC. This codes for CSVAGTGGDEQYF.

The chain uses TRBV28 and TRBJ2-1; 8 bases agree with TRBD2. This CDR3 contains 15 residues. The germline V gene has CDR1 MDHEN and CDR2 SYDVKM. V gave up 6 bases and J gave up 7 bases; unmatched junction bases: 11. CDR3 in amino acids: CASSPTSAKGNEQFF. In nucleotides, the CDR3 is TGTGCCAGCAGCCCGACTAGCGCCAAAGGTAATGAGCAGTTCTTC.

This clonotype was observed once. The chain links TRBV12-3 or TRBV12-4 to TRBJ1-2; TRBD1 matches at 8 bases. This CDR3 contains 14 residues. V was pared by 5 bases and J by 6 bases, with 8 bases of the junction left unmatched. The CDR3 nucleotides are TGTGCCAGCAGTACCAGGGGGCGCCGTCATGGCTACACCTTC. The encoded protein is CASSTRGRRHGYTF.